One sample yielded the 18 T cell receptor beta chains listed below, sequenced in a study of blood T cell repertoires in COVID-19. TCRdb's table, derived via immunoSEQ multiplex PCR, lists solely in-frame clones and lacks some. Of some 390,000 clones listed, about 90% were seen once; the top ten hold 1.5% to 2%. Sequencing input: PBMCs or T cells enriched from blood (not recorded which). The receptors were gathered from a woman aged 30 to 39 who had recovered from COVID-19.

This clone was picked up one time. This sequence joins TRBV12-3 or TRBV12-4 and TRBJ1-1; a possible D gene is TRBD1 (6 bases). Trimming took off 2 bases at V and 11 bases at J, with 15 bases between the two ends. This CDR3 contains 13 residues. CDR3 bases: TGTGCCAGCAGTTTAACCCCAGGGGAAAGGGCTTTCTTT. Translation: CASSLTPGERAFF.

This clone was seen a few times. Here the CDR3 DNA reads TGCGCCAGCAGTGGCAGTAATTCACCCCTCCACTTT. As protein: CASSGSNSPLHF. The chain carries TRBV10-2 and TRBJ1-6; no reliable D call. The V gene's germline CDR1 is WSHSY and CDR2 SAAADI. V lost 4 bases and J 6 bases, leaving 4 bases between the germline ends. The CDR3 loop spans 12 amino acids.

CDR3 residues: CASTVGSYSGNTIYF. DNA of the CDR3: TGCGCCAGCACGGTGGGCAGCTACTCTGGAAACACCATATATTTT. The rearrangement joins TRBV5-1 to TRBJ1-3; no clear D gene. Per germline, CDR1 SGHRS and CDR2 YFSETQ. The CDR3 is 15 amino acids. Trimming left V 6 bases short and J 0 bases short, with 13 bases between.

The chain recombines TRBV6-2 or TRBV6-3 with TRBJ1-1, with D unresolved. Germline values: CDR1 MNHEY, CDR2 SVGEGT. Trimming took off 4 bases at V and 1 base at J, with 10 bases between the two ends. This CDR3 contains 14 residues. CDR3 in amino acids: CASSLEGQNTEAFF. CDR3 in DNA: TGTGCCAGCAGTTTGGAGGGTCAGAACACTGAAGCTTTCTTT.

This clone was seen only a few times. The CDR3 DNA reads TGTGCCAGCAGTTTAGGACGGGGAGGGGGGTACGAGCAGTACTTC. The encoded protein is CASSLGRGGGYEQYF. This chain uses TRBV27 with TRBJ2-7; a possible D gene is TRBD2 (7 bases). The CDR3 spans 15 residues. V lost 2 bases, J lost 4 bases, and 15 bases lay in between. Germline CDR1 is MNHEY and CDR2 is SMNVEV (reference sequence).

V is TRBV30 and J is TRBJ2-3; 7 bases match TRBD2. The CDR3 contains 15 residues. In germline, CDR1 is GTSNPN, CDR2 SVGIG (reference sequence). V trimming: 2 bases; J trimming: 0 bases; junction bases outside the gene matches: 5. As DNA, the CDR3 is TGTGCCTGGAGTCGGGCTAGCGGTAGCACAGATACGCAGTATTTT. Translation: CAWSRASGSTDTQYF.

The chain employs TRBV5-4 and TRBJ1-1, with 7 bases fitting TRBD1. Germline V gene sequence: CDR1 SGHNT, CDR2 YYREEE (reference sequence). With V trimmed by 2 bases and J by 6 bases, 7 bases remained unmatched. The length of the CDR3 is 14 residues. CDR3 sequence reads: CASSLGGEVAEAFF. The CDR3, as DNA: TGTGCCAGCAGCTTAGGGGGCGAGGTCGCTGAAGCTTTCTTT.

V gene TRBV7-9 combines with J gene TRBJ1-2; the match to TRBD1 covers 10 bases. V was pared by 4 bases and J by 3 bases, with 5 bases of the junction left unmatched. Germline CDR1 SEHNR, CDR2 FQNEAQ (reference sequence). There are 15 residues in the CDR3. The CDR3 here is CASSSDRGPDYGYTF. DNA of the CDR3: TGTGCCAGCAGCTCCGACAGGGGGCCGGACTATGGCTACACCTTC.

This chain links TRBV5-1 with TRBJ2-5, with 8 nucleotides matching TRBD1. V was clipped by 1 base and J by 5 bases; unmatched bases: 13. This CDR3 has 17 amino acids. Germline V lookup: CDR1 SGHRS, CDR2 YFSETQ. The CDR3 loop reads CASSLFGRTGIRETQYF. The CDR3 nucleotides read TGCGCCAGCAGCTTGTTTGGTCGGACAGGGATAAGGGAGACCCAGTACTTC. The whole variable domain, filled in from reference TRBV5-1 and TRBJ2-5, reads KAGVTQTPRYLIKTRGQQVTLSCSPISGHRSVSWYQQTPGQGLQFLFEYFSETQRNKGNFPGRFSGRQFSNSRSEMNVSTLELGDSALYLCASSLFGRTGIRETQYFGPGTRLLVL.

This chain connects TRBV9 to TRBJ2-1; 8 nucleotides agree with TRBD2. This CDR3 has 15 amino acids. From germline, CDR1 is SGDLS and CDR2 YYNGEE. J was trimmed by 4 bases and V by 4 bases; bases with no gene match: 7. The CDR3 DNA follows: TGTGCCAGCAGCATCAGCGGGGGTTCGTACAATGAGCAGTTCTTC. This gives the protein CASSISGGSYNEQFF.

The chain combines TRBV7-6 with TRBJ2-1, with TRBD2 as a possible D gene (6 bases). The CDR3 spans 14 residues. V dropped 3 bases and J dropped 5 bases, with 11 bases sitting between them. CDR1 and CDR2 from the germline V gene are SGHVS and FNYEAQ. The CDR3 protein is CASSLGTSNNEQFF. CDR3 sequence (DNA): TGTGCCAGCAGCTTGGGGACTTCCAACAATGAGCAGTTCTTC.

V usage is TRBV7-2 and J usage is TRBJ2-7; D gene uncertain. V lost 3 bases and J lost 0, with 9 bases in between. The CDR3 has 14 residues. Germline V lookup: CDR1 SGHTA, CDR2 FQGNSA. DNA of the CDR3: TGTGCCAGCAGCTTTAACAGAGTCTCCTACGAGCAGTACTTC. Residues: CASSFNRVSYEQYF.

V is TRBV10-3 and J is TRBJ1-2; 7 nucleotides line up with TRBD1. The CDR3 length is 17 residues. The V segment lost 4 bases and the J segment 0 bases; nucleotides outside the gene matches: 11. Germline loops: CDR1 ENHRY, CDR2 SYGVKD. The CDR3 reads CAISVNTGQGANYGYTF. In nucleotides, the CDR3 is TGTGCCATCAGTGTAAACACAGGGCAGGGGGCTAACTATGGCTACACCTTC.

The table lists this clone with a count of one. V is TRBV3-1 (or the pseudogene TRBV3-2) and J is TRBJ1-4, with D perhaps TRBD1 (5 bases). The CDR3 extends over 13 amino acids. V lost 1 base and J lost 6, with 6 bases in between. Per the germline V gene, CDR1 is LGHDT and CDR2 is YNNKEL (reference sequence). CDR3 sequence (DNA): TGTGCCAGCAGCCAAGGCAGGGATGAAAAACTGTTTTTT. Its translation is CASSQGRDEKLFF.

J is TRBJ2-3 and V is TRBV19; 7 nucleotides agree with TRBD2. V was clipped by 7 bases and J by 13 bases; unmatched bases: 5. Germline V gene sequence: CDR1 LNHDA, CDR2 SQIVND (reference sequence). This CDR3 contains 10 residues. DNA of the CDR3: TGTGCCAGTACCCGGGACTACAAGTATTTT. This codes for CASTRDYKYF.

This clone was counted a single time. The rearrangement joins TRBV19 to TRBJ2-1; no definite D call. Germline assignment: CDR1 LNHDA and CDR2 SQIVND (reference sequence). With 5 bases removed from V and 2 bases from J, the gap between germline ends came to 13 bases. This CDR3 spans 15 amino acids. Here the CDR3 reads CASSSMTKPYNEQFF. DNA for the CDR3: TGTGCCAGTAGTTCTATGACAAAGCCCTACAATGAGCAGTTCTTC. Together with reference TRBV19 and TRBJ2-1, the CDR3 gives the full variable domain: DGGITQSPKYLFRKEGQNVTLSCEQNLNHDAMYWYRQDPGQGLRLIYYSQIVNDFQKGDIAEGYSVSREKKESFPLTVTSAQKNPTAFYLCASSSMTKPYNEQFFGPGTRLTVL.

A note on this clone: The same CDR3 also results from other DNA sequences found in this sample. The chain recombines TRBV7-9 with TRBJ1-2; D is undetermined. V lost 0 bases and J 1 base, leaving 3 bases between the germline ends. The CDR3 extends over 13 amino acids. Germline values: CDR1 SEHNR, CDR2 FQNEAQ (reference sequence). CDR3 DNA: TGTGCCAGCAGCTTAGCCAGTAACTATGGCTACACCTTC. This translates into CASSLASNYGYTF.

This chain links TRBV7-6 with TRBJ1-4; D is undetermined. V gave up 0 bases and J gave up 0 bases, with 8 bases separating them. Germline V CDR1 and CDR2: SGHVS, FNYEAQ. There are 16 residues in the CDR3. CDR3 coding DNA: TGTGCCAGCAGCTTAGCGTCAGGCGCAACTAATGAAAAACTGTTTTTT. As protein: CASSLASGATNEKLFF.